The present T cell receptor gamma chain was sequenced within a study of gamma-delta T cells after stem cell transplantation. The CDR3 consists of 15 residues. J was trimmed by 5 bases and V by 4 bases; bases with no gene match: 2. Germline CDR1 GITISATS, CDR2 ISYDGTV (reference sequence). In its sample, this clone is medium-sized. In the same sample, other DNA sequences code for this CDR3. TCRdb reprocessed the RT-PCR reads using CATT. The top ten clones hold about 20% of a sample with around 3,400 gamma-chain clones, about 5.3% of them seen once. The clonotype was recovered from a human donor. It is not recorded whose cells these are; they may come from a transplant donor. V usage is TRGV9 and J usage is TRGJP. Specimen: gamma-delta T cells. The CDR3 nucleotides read TGTGCCTTGTGGGAAAAAGAGTTGGGCAAAAAAATCAAGGTATTT. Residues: CALWEKELGKKIKVF.